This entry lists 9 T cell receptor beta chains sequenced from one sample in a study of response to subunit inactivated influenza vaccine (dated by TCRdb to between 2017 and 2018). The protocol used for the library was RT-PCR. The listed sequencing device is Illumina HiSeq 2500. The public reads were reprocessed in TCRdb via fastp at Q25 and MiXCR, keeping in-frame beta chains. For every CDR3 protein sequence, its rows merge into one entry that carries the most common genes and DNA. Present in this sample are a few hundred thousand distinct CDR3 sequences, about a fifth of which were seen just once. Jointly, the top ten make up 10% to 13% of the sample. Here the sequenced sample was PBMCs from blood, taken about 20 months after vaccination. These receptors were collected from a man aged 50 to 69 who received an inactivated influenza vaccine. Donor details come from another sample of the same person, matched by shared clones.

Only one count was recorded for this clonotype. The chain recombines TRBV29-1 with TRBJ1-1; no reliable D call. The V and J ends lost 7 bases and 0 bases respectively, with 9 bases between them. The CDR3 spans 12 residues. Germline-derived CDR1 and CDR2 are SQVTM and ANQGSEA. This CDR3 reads CSERRVNTEAFF. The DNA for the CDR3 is TGCAGCGAAAGACGGGTGAACACTGAAGCTTTCTTT.

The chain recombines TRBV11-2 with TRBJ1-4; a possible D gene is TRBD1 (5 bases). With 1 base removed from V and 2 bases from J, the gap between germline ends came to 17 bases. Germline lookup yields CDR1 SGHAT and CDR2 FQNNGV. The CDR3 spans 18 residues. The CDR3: CASSLVDGAFPTNEKLFF. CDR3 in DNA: TGTGCCAGCAGCTTAGTCGATGGGGCTTTCCCCACTAATGAAAAACTGTTTTTT.

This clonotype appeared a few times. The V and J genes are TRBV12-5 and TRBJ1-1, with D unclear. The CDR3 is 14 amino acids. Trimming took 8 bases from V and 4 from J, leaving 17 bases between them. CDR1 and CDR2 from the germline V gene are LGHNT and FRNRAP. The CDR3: CASTYRPGGTEAFF. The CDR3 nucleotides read TGTGCTAGTACCTACCGGCCGGGAGGCACTGAAGCTTTCTTT.

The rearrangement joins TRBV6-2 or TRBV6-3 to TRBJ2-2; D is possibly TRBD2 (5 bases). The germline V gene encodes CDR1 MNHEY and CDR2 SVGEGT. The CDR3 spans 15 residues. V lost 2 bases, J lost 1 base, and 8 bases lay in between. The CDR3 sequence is CASSYTGRNTGELFF. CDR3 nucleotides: TGTGCCAGCAGTTACACGGGGAGGAACACCGGGGAGCTGTTTTTT.

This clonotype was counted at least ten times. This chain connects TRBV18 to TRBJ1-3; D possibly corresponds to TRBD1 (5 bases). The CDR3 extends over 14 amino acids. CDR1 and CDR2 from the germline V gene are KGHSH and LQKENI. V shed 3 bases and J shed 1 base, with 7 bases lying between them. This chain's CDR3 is CASSPGVSGNTIYF. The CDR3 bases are TGTGCCAGCTCACCGGGGGTGTCTGGAAACACCATATATTTT.

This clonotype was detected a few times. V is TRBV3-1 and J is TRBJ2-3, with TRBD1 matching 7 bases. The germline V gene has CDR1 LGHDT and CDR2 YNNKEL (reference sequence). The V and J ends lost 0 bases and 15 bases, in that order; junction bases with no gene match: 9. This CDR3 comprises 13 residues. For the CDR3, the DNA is TGTGCCAGCAGCCAAGATACAGGGGTCTGGGTCTATTTT. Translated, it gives CASSQDTGVWVYF.

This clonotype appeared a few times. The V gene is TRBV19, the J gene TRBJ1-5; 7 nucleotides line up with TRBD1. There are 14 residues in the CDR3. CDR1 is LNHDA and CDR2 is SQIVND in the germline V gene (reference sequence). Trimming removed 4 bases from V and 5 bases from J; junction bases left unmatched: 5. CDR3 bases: TGTGCCAGTAGTAACCTCGGGACAGATCAGCCCCAGCATTTT. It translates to CASSNLGTDQPQHF.

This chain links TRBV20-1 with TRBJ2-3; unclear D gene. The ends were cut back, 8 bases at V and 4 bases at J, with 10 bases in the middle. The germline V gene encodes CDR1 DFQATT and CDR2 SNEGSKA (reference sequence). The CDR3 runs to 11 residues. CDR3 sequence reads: CSQSRADTQYF. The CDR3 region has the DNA TGCAGTCAGAGTAGAGCAGATACGCAGTATTTT.

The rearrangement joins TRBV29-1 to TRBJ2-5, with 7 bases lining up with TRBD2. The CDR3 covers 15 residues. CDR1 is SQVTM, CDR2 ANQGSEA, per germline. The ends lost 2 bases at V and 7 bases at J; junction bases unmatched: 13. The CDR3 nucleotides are TGCAGCGTTGAAAGGAAGGGGACTACTATTCGGACCCAGTACTTC. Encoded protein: CSVERKGTTIRTQYF. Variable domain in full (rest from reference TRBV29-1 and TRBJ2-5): SAVISQKPSRDICQRGTSLTIQCQVDSQVTMMFWYRQQPGQSLTLIATANQGSEATYESGFVIDKFPISRPNLTFSTLTVSNMSPEDSSIYLCSVERKGTTIRTQYFGPGTRLLVL.